This T cell receptor beta chain was sequenced for a study of T cells in Graves' hyperthyroidism and ophthalmopathy. This clonotype was counted many times. TCR beta CDR3 regions were amplified from RNA transcripts. The HTBI set primed first-round TCR CDR3 RT-PCR. TCRdb analysed the multiplex PCR reads with MiXCR anew, one entry per CDR3 protein. This table holds some 600,000 distinct CDR3 sequences, more than 11% found once. This CDR3 contains 20 residues. With V trimmed by 4 bases and J by 4 bases, 19 bases remained unmatched. Per germline, CDR1 LNHDA and CDR2 SQIVND (reference sequence). Exclusion of patients followed from uncontrolled infection, other autoimmune disease, pregnancy or lactation.

This clonotype originated in a woman in her twenties or thirties with Graves' hyperthyroidism that later progressed to Graves' ophthalmopathy. The specimen was blood. The chain is built from TRBV19 and TRBJ2-1; 10 nucleotides line up with TRBD2. The CDR3 coding sequence is TGTGCCAGTAGTAGAAAGAGGATAGCGGGAGGACCACCAAGGTACAATGAGCAGTTCTTC. This sequence encodes CASSRKRIAGGPPRYNEQFF.